This T cell receptor beta chain came from a study of T cells in women clearing cervical HPV infection. Study in general: Only a few women had HLA typing results available.

immunoSEQ multiplex PCR used an average of 1200 ng genomic DNA. Method: immunoSEQ multiplex PCR; TCRdb's copy keeps in-frame clones and lacks some. The sample table sets out 21,000 or so clones. Dot-blot hybridization genotyped cervical HPV amplified with MY09/MY11 PCR. The sequencing input was blood buffy coat. The sequence came from a woman aged 18 to 75 with a cervical HPV16 infection that either progressed to CIN3+ or cleared (not recorded which).

This chain's CDR3 is CASSFDIYGYTF. The CDR3 bases that were read are TGTGCCAGCAGCTTTGACATATATGGC. The genes are TRBV11-3 and TRBJ1-2; D call uncertain. Sequencing ends 3 residues short of the CDR3 end; the germline J gene provides the rest. The germline gives CDR1 SGHNT, CDR2 YENEEA. The ends were cut back, 3 bases at V and 5 bases at J, with 7 bases in the middle. This CDR3 comprises 12 residues.